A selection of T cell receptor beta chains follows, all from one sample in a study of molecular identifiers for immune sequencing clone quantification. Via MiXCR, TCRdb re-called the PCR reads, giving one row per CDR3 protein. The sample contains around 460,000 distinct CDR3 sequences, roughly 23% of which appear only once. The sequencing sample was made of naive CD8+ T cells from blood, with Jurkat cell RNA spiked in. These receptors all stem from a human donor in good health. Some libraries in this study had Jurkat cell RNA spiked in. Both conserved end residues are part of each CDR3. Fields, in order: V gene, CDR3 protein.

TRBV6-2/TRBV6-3,CASRPSTYYEQYF
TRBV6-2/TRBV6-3,CASSYSDRGNGFYEQYF
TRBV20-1,CSARTGFNEKLFF
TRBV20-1,CSASGAGVMDEQFF
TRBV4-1,CASSQTPGLASWGNEQFF
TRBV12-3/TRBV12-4,CASSLGGYGGDEQFF
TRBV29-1,CSVEADREVRVKAETQYF
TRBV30,CALGMVGFTEAFF
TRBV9,CASSGGDYEQYF
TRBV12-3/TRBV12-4,CASSLTDVWDTEAFF
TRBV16,CASSYVGRDYEQYF
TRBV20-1,CSARGQGTDTQYF
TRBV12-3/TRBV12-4,CASRGGSGNTIYF
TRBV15,CATSTSGTGTYEQYF
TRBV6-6,CASSYVGTGFVPQHF
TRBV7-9,CASSRTSGALGELFF
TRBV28,CASEDGMNTEAFF
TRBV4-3,CASSQDIRGRQGVYEQYF
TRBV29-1,CSVEDVRGYNEQFF
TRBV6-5,CASSYGASYEQYF
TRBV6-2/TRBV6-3,CASSRATNYRGRQETQYF
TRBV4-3,CASSQNRGTEAFF
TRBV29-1,CSVEGGQGLQYNEQFF
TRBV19,CASGPWDIYEQYF
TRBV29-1,CSVERDFSGNTIYF
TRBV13,CASSLGYEEGGPDTQYF
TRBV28,CASSSRTSGATDTQYF
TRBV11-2,CASSLVAGGSDTQYF
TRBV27,CASSLGQGYTMRAFF
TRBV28,CASSLPTEPMLDTGELFF
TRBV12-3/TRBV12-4,CASERDPSTGELFF
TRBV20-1,CSARGVGADRSYEQYF
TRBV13,CASSPFLSSDTQYF
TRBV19,CASSIRRASGVSDTQYF
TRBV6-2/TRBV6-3,CASSVGSTEAFF
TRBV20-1,CSAWVRDRGSYEQYF
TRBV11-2,CASSDRGALYEQYF
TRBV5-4,CASSLGYSGGQETQYF
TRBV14,CASSRDENTEAFF
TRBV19,CATGWDTGELFF